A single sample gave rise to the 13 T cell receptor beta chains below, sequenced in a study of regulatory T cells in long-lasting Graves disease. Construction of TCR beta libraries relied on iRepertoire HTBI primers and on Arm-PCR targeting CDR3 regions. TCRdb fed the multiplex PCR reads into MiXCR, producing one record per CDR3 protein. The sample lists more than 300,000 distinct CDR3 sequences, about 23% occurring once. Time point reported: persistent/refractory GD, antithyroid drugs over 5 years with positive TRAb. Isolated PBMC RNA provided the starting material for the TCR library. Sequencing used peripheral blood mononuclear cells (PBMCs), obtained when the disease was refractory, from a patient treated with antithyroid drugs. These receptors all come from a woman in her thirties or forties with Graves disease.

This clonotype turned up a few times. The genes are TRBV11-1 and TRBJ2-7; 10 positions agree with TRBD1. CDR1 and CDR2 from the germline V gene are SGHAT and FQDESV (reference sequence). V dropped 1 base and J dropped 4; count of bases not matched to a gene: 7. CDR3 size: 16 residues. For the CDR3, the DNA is TGTGCCAGCAGCTTAGGCCCGACAGGGGGCCAGTACGAGCAGTACTTC. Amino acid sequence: CASSLGPTGGQYEQYF.

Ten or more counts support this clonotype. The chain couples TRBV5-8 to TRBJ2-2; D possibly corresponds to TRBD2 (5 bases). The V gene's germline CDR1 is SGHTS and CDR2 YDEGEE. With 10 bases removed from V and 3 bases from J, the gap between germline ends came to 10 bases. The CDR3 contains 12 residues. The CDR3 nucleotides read TGTGCCTGGGAGCGTTACACCGGGGAGCTGTTTTTT. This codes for CAWERYTGELFF.

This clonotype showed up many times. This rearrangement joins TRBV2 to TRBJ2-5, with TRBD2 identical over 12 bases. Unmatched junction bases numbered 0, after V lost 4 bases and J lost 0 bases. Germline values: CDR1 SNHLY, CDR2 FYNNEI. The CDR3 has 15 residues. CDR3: CASSGLAGDQETQYF. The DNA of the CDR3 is TGTGCCAGCAGTGGACTAGCGGGAGACCAAGAGACCCAGTACTTC.

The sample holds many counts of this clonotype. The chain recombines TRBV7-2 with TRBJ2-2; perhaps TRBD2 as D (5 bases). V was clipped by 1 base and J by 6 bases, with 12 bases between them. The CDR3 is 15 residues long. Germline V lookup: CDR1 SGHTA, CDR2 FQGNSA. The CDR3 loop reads CASSLGLRSAGELFF. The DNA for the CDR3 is TGTGCCAGCAGCTTAGGGCTTCGTAGCGCCGGGGAGCTGTTTTTT.

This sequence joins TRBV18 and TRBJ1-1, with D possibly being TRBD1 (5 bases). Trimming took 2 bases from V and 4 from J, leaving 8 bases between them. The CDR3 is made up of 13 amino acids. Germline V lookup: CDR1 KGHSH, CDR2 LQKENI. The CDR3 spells CASSPERGTEAFF. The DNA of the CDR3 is TGTGCCAGCTCACCAGAGAGGGGCACTGAAGCTTTCTTT. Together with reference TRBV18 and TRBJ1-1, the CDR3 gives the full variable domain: NAGVMQNPRHLVRRRGQEARLRCSPMKGHSHVYWYRQLPEEGLKFMVYLQKENIIDESGMPKERFSAEFPKEGPSILRIQQVVRGDSAAYFCASSPERGTEAFFGQGTRLTVV.

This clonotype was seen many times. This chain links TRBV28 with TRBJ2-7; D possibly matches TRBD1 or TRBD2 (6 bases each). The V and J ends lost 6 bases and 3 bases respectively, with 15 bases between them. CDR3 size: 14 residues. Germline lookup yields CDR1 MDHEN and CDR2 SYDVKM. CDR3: CASSPLAGHYEQYF. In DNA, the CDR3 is TGTGCCAGCAGCCCCTTGGCGGGACACTACGAGCAGTACTTC.

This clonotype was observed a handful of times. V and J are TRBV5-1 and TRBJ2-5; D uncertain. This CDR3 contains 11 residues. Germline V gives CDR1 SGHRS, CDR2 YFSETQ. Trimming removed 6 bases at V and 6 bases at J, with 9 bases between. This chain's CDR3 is CASTHRKTQYF. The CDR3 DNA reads TGCGCCAGCACCCATCGAAAGACCCAGTACTTC.

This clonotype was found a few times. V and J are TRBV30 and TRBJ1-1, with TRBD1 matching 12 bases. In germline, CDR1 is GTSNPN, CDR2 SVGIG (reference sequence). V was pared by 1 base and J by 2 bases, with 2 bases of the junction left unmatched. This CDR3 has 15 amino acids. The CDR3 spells CAWSAGTGGNTEAFF. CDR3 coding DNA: TGTGCCTGGAGTGCCGGGACAGGGGGCAACACTGAAGCTTTCTTT.

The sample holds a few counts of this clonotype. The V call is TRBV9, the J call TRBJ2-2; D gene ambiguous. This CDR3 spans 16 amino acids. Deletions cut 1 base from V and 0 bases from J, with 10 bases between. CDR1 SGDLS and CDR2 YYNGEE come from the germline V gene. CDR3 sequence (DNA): TGTGCCAGCAGCGTATCTGGAGCCGCGAACACCGGGGAGCTGTTTTTT. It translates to CASSVSGAANTGELFF.

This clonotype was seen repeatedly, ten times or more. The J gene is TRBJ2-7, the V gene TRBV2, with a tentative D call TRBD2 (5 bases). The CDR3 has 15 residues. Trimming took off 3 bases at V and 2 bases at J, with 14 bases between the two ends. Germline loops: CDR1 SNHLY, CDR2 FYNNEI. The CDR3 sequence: CASSEWGKGAYEQYF. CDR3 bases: TGTGCCAGCAGTGAGTGGGGTAAGGGAGCCTACGAGCAGTACTTC.

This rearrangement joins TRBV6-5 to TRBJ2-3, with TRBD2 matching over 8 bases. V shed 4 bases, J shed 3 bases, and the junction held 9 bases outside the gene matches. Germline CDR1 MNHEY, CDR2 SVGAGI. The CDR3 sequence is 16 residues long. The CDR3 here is CASSSISGSETDTQYF. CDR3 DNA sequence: TGTGCCAGCAGTTCTATCAGCGGGAGCGAAACAGATACGCAGTATTTT.

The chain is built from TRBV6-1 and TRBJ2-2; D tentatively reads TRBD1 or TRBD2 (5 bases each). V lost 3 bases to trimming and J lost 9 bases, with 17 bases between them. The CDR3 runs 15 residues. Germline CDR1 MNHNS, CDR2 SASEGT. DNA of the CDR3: TGTGCCAGCAGTGACCCGGGACGGAGCTATCGGGAGCTGTTTTTT. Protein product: CASSDPGRSYRELFF.

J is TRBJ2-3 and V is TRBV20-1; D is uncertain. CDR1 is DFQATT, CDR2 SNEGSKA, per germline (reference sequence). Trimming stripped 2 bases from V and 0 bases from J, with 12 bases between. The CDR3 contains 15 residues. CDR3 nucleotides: TGCAGTGCTAGATCGTTACGGGCCAGCACAGATACGCAGTATTTT. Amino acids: CSARSLRASTDTQYF.